Below, 26 T cell receptor beta chains from the same sample are listed, as sequenced in a study of technical replicates of blood from several donors. Some clones are missing from TCRdb's copy, which holds only in-frame ones; the method was immunoSEQ multiplex PCR. This sample has roughly 85,000 clones, with about 94% found just once. Sequenced: T cells isolated from PBMCs. The receptor source for this set is a human donor in good health.

CDR3 in DNA: TGTGCCAGCAGTTTCCGCAGGGTGGACAATCAGCCCCAGCATTTT. Protein sequence: CASSFRRVDNQPQHF. The chain employs TRBV28 and TRBJ1-5; TRBD1 is a possible D gene (5 bases). V lost 3 bases, J lost 3 bases, and 12 bases lay in between. Germline V gene lookup returns CDR1 MDHEN and CDR2 SYDVKM. There are 15 residues in the CDR3. Full variable domain (rest looked up from reference TRBV28 and TRBJ1-5): DVKVTQSSRYLVKRTGEKVFLECVQDMDHENMFWYRQDPGLGLRLIYFSYDVKMKEKGDIPEGYSVSREKKERFSLILESASTNQTSMYLCASSFRRVDNQPQHFGDGTRLSIL.

The V call is TRBV7-9, the J call TRBJ1-1; tentatively, D is TRBD1 (6 bases). This CDR3 has 14 residues. V lost 7 bases, J lost 2 bases, and 14 bases lay in between. The germline gives CDR1 SEHNR, CDR2 FQNEAQ (reference sequence). This CDR3 is CASTPGTLNTEAFF. In DNA form, the CDR3 reads TGTGCCAGCACCCCCGGGACACTCAACACTGAAGCTTTCTTT.

V is TRBV2 and J is TRBJ2-3, with D tentatively TRBD1 (5 bases). The germline V gene has CDR1 SNHLY and CDR2 FYNNEI. The CDR3 spans 15 residues. Trimming left V 0 bases short and J 6 bases short, with 13 bases between. The CDR3 spells CASSEAVRVGDTQYF. In DNA form, the CDR3 reads TGTGCCAGCAGTGAAGCTGTCAGGGTTGGGGATACGCAGTATTTT. The full variable domain, with the rest looked up from reference TRBV2 and TRBJ2-3, is EPEVTQTPSHQVTQMGQEVILRCVPISNHLYFYWYRQILGQKVEFLVSFYNNEISEKSEIFDDQFSVERPDGSNFTLKIRSTKLEDSAMYFCASSEAVRVGDTQYFGPGTRLTVL.

The chain recombines TRBV7-3 with TRBJ2-7, with TRBD1 identical over 9 bases. CDR3 length equals 12 residues. Trimming took 5 bases from V and 6 from J; bases not matched to a gene: 2. Per germline, CDR1 SGHTA and CDR2 FQGTGA. In DNA form, the CDR3 reads TGTGCCAGCAGCCCGACAGGGGGCGAGCAGTACTTC. This gives the protein CASSPTGGEQYF.

This sequence joins TRBV2 and TRBJ1-1; TRBD1 might be the D (6 bases). V lost 7 bases and J lost 2, with 14 bases in between. Germline V gene data show CDR1 as SNHLY and CDR2 as FYNNEI. CDR3 length: 14 amino acids. CDR3 sequence: CASISRTDNTEAFF. CDR3 DNA sequence: TGTGCCAGCATCAGTAGGACAGATAACACTGAAGCTTTCTTT.

The CDR3 spells CATSVRTPGIYGYTF. CDR3 DNA sequence: TGTGCCACCAGCGTCAGAACCCCAGGGATCTATGGCTACACCTTC. The J gene is TRBJ1-2, the V gene TRBV15, with a weak D call TRBD1 (5 bases). Germline V CDR1 and CDR2: LNHNV, YYDKDF (reference sequence). The CDR3 runs to 15 residues. Deletions cut 5 bases from V and 4 bases from J, with 17 bases between.

This rearrangement joins TRBV6-5 to TRBJ1-5; no clear D gene. The V and J ends lost 0 bases and 1 base respectively, with 7 bases between them. The CDR3 consists of 15 residues. Germline V gives CDR1 MNHEY, CDR2 SVGAGI. The CDR3 reads CASSYSGGSNQPQHF. In nucleotides, the CDR3 is TGTGCCAGCAGTTACTCAGGAGGGAGCAATCAGCCCCAGCATTTT.

This clone was recorded only once. The chain joins TRBV5-1 to TRBJ2-5; 13 bases fit TRBD2. The CDR3 loop spans 15 amino acids. V was pared by 5 bases and J by 1 base, with 2 bases of the junction left unmatched. Germline CDR1 is SGHRS and CDR2 is YFSETQ. CDR3 in DNA: TGCGCCAGCAGGACTAGCGGGGGGTCCCAAGAGACCCAGTACTTC. Translated, it gives CASRTSGGSQETQYF.

V usage is TRBV5-1 and J usage is TRBJ1-2, with D possibly being TRBD1 (6 bases). The CDR3 length is 15 residues. CDR1 is SGHRS, CDR2 YFSETQ, per germline. The V end was cut by 3 bases, the J end by 1 base, with 13 bases between. CDR3 protein: CASSSRDTSNYGYTF. The CDR3 nucleotides read TGCGCCAGCAGCTCCCGGGACACCAGTAACTATGGCTACACCTTC. The variable domain in full, with the rest retrieved from reference TRBV5-1 and TRBJ1-2, is KAGVTQTPRYLIKTRGQQVTLSCSPISGHRSVSWYQQTPGQGLQFLFEYFSETQRNKGNFPGRFSGRQFSNSRSEMNVSTLELGDSALYLCASSSRDTSNYGYTFGSGTRLTVV.

DNA of the CDR3: TGTGCCAGCAGTTTGGAGCCTCTGGGCACTGAAGCTTTCTTT. Translated: CASSLEPLGTEAFF. The chain is built from TRBV27 and TRBJ1-1; D remains unclear. Germline loops: CDR1 MNHEY, CDR2 SMNVEV (reference sequence). The CDR3 covers 14 residues. V gave up 3 bases and J gave up 4 bases, with 12 bases separating them.

Here the CDR3 reads CASSPGVSSYEQYF. CDR3 nucleotides: TGTGCCAGCAGCCCAGGGGTTAGCTCCTACGAGCAGTACTTC. This sequence joins TRBV25-1 and TRBJ2-7; D is possibly TRBD1 (6 bases). The CDR3 is 14 residues long. The germline V and J ends were trimmed by 6 bases and 0 bases, with 12 bases remaining between them. Germline V gene sequence: CDR1 MGHDK, CDR2 SYGVNS.

The V call is TRBV19, the J call TRBJ1-1, with D tentatively TRBD1 (6 bases). The CDR3 has 14 residues. Between the trimmed V and J ends, which lost 5 bases and 0 bases, there was a span of 10 bases. Germline V gene lookup returns CDR1 LNHDA and CDR2 SQIVND (reference sequence). Here the CDR3 reads CASSFRGMNTEAFF. The CDR3 DNA follows: TGTGCCAGTAGTTTCAGGGGCATGAACACTGAAGCTTTCTTT.

The chain links TRBV7-9 to TRBJ2-1, with D perhaps TRBD2 (6 bases). The CDR3 covers 13 residues. The germline V gene has CDR1 SEHNR and CDR2 FQNEAQ (reference sequence). The ends were cut back, 4 bases at V and 9 bases at J, with 13 bases in the middle. Here the CDR3 reads CASSSRFGGEQFF. CDR3 nucleotides: TGTGCCAGCAGCTCCCGGTTCGGGGGTGAGCAGTTCTTC.

This clone showed up just once. The rearrangement links TRBV7-6 to TRBJ2-7; the match to TRBD2 covers 8 bases. CDR3 size: 13 residues. CDR1 is SGHVS, CDR2 FNYEAQ, per germline. The V segment lost 3 bases and the J segment 5 bases; nucleotides outside the gene matches: 3. The CDR3, as DNA: TGTGCCAGCAGCTTCGGGGGGGCGGACGAGCAGTACTTC. Protein: CASSFGGADEQYF.

The genes are TRBV28 and TRBJ2-3; 9 bases agree with TRBD1. This CDR3 is 15 amino acids long. The V and J ends lost 5 bases and 5 bases, in that order; junction bases with no gene match: 8. Germline V CDR1 and CDR2: MDHEN, SYDVKM. The CDR3 bases are TGTGCCAGCAGTCCTTACAGGGGGCGAGAAGATACGCAGTATTTT. Residues: CASSPYRGREDTQYF.

V gene TRBV6-5 combines with J gene TRBJ2-1; D is perhaps TRBD2 (6 bases). CDR1 MNHEY and CDR2 SVGAGI come from the germline V gene. With 0 bases removed from V and 9 bases from J, the gap between germline ends came to 15 bases. This CDR3 is built from 15 residues. The CDR3 spells CASSYSRGRPAEQFF. The CDR3 nucleotides are TGTGCCAGCAGTTACTCGAGAGGGAGGCCAGCTGAGCAGTTCTTC.

This chain uses TRBV18 with TRBJ1-1; D is perhaps TRBD1 (5 bases). Germline lookup yields CDR1 KGHSH and CDR2 LQKENI. Deletions cut 5 bases from V and 5 bases from J, with 12 bases between. The CDR3 length is 13 residues. The CDR3: CASSGQGNTEAFF. The CDR3 coding sequence is TGTGCCAGCTCAGGGCAGGGAAATACTGAAGCTTTCTTT.

The table lists this clone with a count of one. The chain employs TRBV5-1 and TRBJ2-3; D unclear. The CDR3 loop spans 14 amino acids. CDR1 is SGHRS and CDR2 is YFSETQ in the germline V gene. V lost 6 bases to trimming and J lost 5 bases, with 16 bases between them. The CDR3 is CASMSGAIKDTQYF. In nucleotides, the CDR3 is TGCGCCAGCATGAGTGGAGCTATCAAAGATACGCAGTATTTT.

The rearrangement uses TRBV19 and TRBJ1-1; no firm D call. CDR3 length: 15 amino acids. Germline V gene data show CDR1 as LNHDA and CDR2 as SQIVND (reference sequence). The V end was cut by 7 bases, the J end by 0 bases, with 15 bases between. CDR3 DNA: TGTGCCAGTAAAACTTTAGAGAATATGAACACTGAAGCTTTCTTT. The encoded protein is CASKTLENMNTEAFF.

The J gene is TRBJ2-7, the V gene TRBV7-9; weak D call: TRBD2 (6 bases). Germline V gene data show CDR1 as SEHNR and CDR2 as FQNEAQ (reference sequence). Trimming removed 11 bases at V and 3 bases at J, with 17 bases between. The CDR3 consists of 13 residues. Here the CDR3 DNA reads TGTGCCGGCTCACACGGTAGCGGCTACGAGCAGTACTTC. It codes for CAGSHGSGYEQYF.

The chain joins TRBV5-8 to TRBJ2-2; perhaps TRBD2 as D (6 bases). Trimming shortened V by 6 bases and J by 5 bases, and 20 bases separated the two germline ends. The CDR3 is 16 residues long. Germline assignment: CDR1 SGHTS and CDR2 YDEGEE. CDR3 in amino acids: CASTSDRGRETGELFF. CDR3 nucleotide sequence: TGTGCCAGCACCTCGGACCGGGGACGGGAGACCGGGGAGCTGTTTTTT.

This chain connects TRBV5-6 to TRBJ1-1; 7 nucleotides align to TRBD1. J gave up 4 bases and V 6 bases, and 6 bases lay outside the gene matches. Germline CDR1 is SGHDT and CDR2 is YYEEEE. This CDR3 is 13 amino acids long. This chain's CDR3 is CASTPTGTTEAFF. CDR3 nucleotide sequence: TGTGCCAGCACCCCGACAGGGACCACTGAAGCTTTCTTT.

CDR3 nucleotides: TGTGCCAGCACGGACAGGGTATTTAATGAAAAACTGTTTTTT. This gives the protein CASTDRVFNEKLFF. The chain couples TRBV2 to TRBJ1-4; 8 bases match TRBD1. The V segment lost 7 bases and the J segment 4 bases; nucleotides outside the gene matches: 5. The CDR3 contains 14 residues. Germline loops: CDR1 SNHLY, CDR2 FYNNEI. Filled out from reference TRBV2 and TRBJ1-4, the complete variable domain reads EPEVTQTPSHQVTQMGQEVILRCVPISNHLYFYWYRQILGQKVEFLVSFYNNEISEKSEIFDDQFSVERPDGSNFTLKIRSTKLEDSAMYFCASTDRVFNEKLFFGSGTQLSVL.

The CDR3 loop is CASSTQVKVGYTF. CDR3 in DNA: TGTGCCAGCAGTACACAGGTTAAAGTGGGCTACACCTTC. J is TRBJ1-2 and V is TRBV2, with D perhaps TRBD1 (5 bases). Trimming left V 5 bases short and J 8 bases short, with 15 bases between. Germline values: CDR1 SNHLY, CDR2 FYNNEI. The CDR3 runs to 13 residues.

In its sample, this clone was seen once. The J gene is TRBJ2-1, the V gene TRBV7-2, with 10 positions matching TRBD2. This CDR3 is 15 amino acids long. Germline CDR1 is SGHTA and CDR2 is FQGNSA. Trimming removed 2 bases from V and 9 bases from J; junction bases left unmatched: 7. CDR3 bases: TGTGCCAGCAGCTTAAGGGCTAGCGGGAGTATTGAGCAGTTCTTC. Protein: CASSLRASGSIEQFF.

The chain is built from TRBV5-1 and TRBJ2-7; no clear D. V was trimmed by 2 bases and J by 3 bases, leaving 12 bases between them. CDR1 is SGHRS and CDR2 is YFSETQ in the germline V gene. CDR3 length equals 14 residues. The CDR3 nucleotides read TGCGCCAGCAGCTTCCCCGAGAGGAACTACGAGCAGTACTTC. The encoded protein is CASSFPERNYEQYF.